This TCR beta chain emerged from a study of OX40 agonist ivuxolimab in advanced cancers. Study background: Therapy given before enrollment (anti-PD-1, anti-PD-L1 or anti-CTLA-4) was allowed, and 40% to 50% had some.

Study outcomes and limitations: Several nonresponders also turned out to have low normalized T-cell clonal expansion. There were, on average, more expanded clones in CD8+ T cells than in CD4+.

On this clone: Its antigen is not known.

This CDR3 is 14 amino acids long. Germline V gene data show CDR1 as SGHAT and CDR2 as FQNNGV. The ends were cut back, 0 bases at V and 3 bases at J, with 9 bases in the middle. Sequencing was performed with immunoSEQ multiplex PCR; in TCRdb, only in-frame clones are kept and a portion is missing. The sample lists over 50,000 clones, about four fifths occurring once. The chain links TRBV11-2 to TRBJ2-7; a possible D gene is TRBD2 (5 bases). The sample consisted of CD4+ or CD8+ T cells sorted from blood, taken in a trial of the OX40 agonist ivuxolimab. The sequence came from an adult with an advanced solid tumor such as melanoma, head and neck, liver or kidney cancer. The CDR3 coding sequence is TGTGCCAGCAGCTTAGATTCTAGCCGCTACGAGCAGTACTTC. Translating gives CASSLDSSRYEQYF.